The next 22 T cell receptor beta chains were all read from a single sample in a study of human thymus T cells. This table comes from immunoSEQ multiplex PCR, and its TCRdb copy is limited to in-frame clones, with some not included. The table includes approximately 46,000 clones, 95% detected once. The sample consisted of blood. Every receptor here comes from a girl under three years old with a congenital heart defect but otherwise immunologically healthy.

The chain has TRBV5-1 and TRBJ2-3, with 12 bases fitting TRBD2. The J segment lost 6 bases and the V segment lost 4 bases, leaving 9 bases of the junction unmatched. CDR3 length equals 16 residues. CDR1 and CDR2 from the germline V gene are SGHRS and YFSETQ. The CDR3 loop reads CASSPLLAGGPDTQYF. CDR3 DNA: TGCGCCAGCAGCCCCCTTCTAGCGGGAGGGCCCGATACGCAGTATTTT.

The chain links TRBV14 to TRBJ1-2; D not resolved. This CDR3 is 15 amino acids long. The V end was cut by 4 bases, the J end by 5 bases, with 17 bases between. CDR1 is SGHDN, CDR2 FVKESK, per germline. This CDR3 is CASSPPEGGLYGYTF. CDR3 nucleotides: TGTGCCAGCAGCCCGCCCGAGGGAGGGTTGTATGGCTACACCTTC.

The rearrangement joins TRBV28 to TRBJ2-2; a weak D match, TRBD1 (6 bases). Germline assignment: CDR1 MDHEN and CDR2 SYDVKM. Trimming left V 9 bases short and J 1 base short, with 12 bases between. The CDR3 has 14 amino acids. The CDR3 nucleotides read TGTGCCAGTATTCGGGACATGAACACCGGGGAGCTGTTTTTT. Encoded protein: CASIRDMNTGELFF.

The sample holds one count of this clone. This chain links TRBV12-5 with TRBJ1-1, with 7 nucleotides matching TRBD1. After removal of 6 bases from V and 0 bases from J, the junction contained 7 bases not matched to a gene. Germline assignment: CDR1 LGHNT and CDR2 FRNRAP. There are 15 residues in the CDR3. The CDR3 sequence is CASGTPTGMNTEAFF. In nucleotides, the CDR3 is TGTGCTAGTGGCACCCCGACAGGGATGAACACTGAAGCTTTCTTT.

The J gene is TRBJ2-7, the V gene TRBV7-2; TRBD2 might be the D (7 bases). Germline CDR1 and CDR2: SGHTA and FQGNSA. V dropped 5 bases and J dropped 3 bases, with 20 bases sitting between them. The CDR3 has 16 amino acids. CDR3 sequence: CASSPQGMGGLYEQYF. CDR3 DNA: TGTGCCAGCAGCCCACAGGGTATGGGGGGGCTCTACGAGCAGTACTTC.

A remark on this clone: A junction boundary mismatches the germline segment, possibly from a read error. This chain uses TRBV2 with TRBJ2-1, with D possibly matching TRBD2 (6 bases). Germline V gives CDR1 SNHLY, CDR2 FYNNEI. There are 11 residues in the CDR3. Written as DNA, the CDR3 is TGTGCCAACCAAGTCCGGCAGTGGGAGGTCTTC. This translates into CANQVRQWEVF. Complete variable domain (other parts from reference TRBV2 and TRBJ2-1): EPEVTQTPSHQVTQMGQEVILRCVPISNHLYFYWYRQILGQKVEFLVSFYNNEISEKSEIFDDQFSVERPDGSNFTLKIRSTKLEDSAMYFCANQVRQWEVFGPGTRLTVL.

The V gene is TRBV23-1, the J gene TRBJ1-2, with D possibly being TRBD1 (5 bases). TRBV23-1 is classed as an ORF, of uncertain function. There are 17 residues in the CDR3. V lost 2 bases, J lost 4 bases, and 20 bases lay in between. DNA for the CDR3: TGCGCCAGCAGTCAAACGCTGCCAGGTTTTCAGGGCTATGGCTACACCTTC. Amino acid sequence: CASSQTLPGFQGYGYTF.

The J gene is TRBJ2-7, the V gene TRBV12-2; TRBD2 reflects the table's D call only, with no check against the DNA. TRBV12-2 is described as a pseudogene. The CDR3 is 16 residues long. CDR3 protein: CASRSVSGRDSYEQYF. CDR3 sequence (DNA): TGTGCAAGTCGCTCGGTTAGCGGGAGAGACTCCTACGAGCAGTACTTC.

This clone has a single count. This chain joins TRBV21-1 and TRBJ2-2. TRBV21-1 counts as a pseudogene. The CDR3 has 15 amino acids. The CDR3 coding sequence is TGTGCCAGCAGCCCCCACACTCCGAACACCGGGGAGCTGTTTTTT. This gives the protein CASSPHTPNTGELFF.

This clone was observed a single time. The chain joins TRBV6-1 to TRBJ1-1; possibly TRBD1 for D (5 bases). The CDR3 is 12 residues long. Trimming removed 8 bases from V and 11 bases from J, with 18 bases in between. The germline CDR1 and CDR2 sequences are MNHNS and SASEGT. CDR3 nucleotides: TGTGCCAGCCTCCTATGGAAGGAGGGGGCTTTCTTT. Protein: CASLLWKEGAFF.

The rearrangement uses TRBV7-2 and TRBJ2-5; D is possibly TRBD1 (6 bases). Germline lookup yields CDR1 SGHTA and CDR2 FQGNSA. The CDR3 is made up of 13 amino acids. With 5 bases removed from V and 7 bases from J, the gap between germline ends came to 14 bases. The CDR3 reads CASSGTGSGTQYF. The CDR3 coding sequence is TGTGCCAGCAGCGGTACAGGGTCGGGGACCCAGTACTTC.

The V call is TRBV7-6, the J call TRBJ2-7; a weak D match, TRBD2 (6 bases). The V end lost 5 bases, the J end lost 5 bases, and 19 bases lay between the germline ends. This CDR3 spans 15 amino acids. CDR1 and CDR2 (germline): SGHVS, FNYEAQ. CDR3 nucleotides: TGTGCCAGCAGCGCCGGCGGGACTCACTTTCACGAGCAGTACTTC. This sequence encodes CASSAGGTHFHEQYF.

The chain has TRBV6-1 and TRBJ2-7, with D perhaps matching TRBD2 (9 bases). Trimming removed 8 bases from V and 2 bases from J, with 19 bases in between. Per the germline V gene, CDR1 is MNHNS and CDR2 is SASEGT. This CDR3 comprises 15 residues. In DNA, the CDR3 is TGTGCCAGCGGGACAGGACTAGCGAAGACCTACGAGCAGTACTTC. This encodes CASGTGLAKTYEQYF.

The CDR3 coding sequence is TGTGCCAGCAGTTACTCTTCGGGACAGGGAACGACTGAAGCTTTCTTT. This codes for CASSYSSGQGTTEAFF. The chain combines TRBV6-5 with TRBJ1-1, with TRBD1 matching over 9 bases. The germline gives CDR1 MNHEY, CDR2 SVGAGI. J lost 5 bases, V lost 0 bases, and 7 bases had no gene match. CDR3 length equals 16 residues.

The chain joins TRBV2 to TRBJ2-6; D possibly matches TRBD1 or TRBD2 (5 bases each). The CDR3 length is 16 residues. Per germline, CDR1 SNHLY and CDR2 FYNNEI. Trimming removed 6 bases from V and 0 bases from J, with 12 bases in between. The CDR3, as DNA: TGTGCCAGCAGCGGGGCTTCAGTCTCTGGGGCCAACGTCCTGACTTTC. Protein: CASSGASVSGANVLTF.

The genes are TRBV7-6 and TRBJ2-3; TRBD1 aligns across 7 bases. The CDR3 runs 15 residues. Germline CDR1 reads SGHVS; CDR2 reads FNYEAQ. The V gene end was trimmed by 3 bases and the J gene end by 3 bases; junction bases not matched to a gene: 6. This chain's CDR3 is CASSFNDRETDTQYF. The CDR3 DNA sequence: TGTGCCAGCAGCTTCAACGACAGGGAGACAGATACGCAGTATTTT.

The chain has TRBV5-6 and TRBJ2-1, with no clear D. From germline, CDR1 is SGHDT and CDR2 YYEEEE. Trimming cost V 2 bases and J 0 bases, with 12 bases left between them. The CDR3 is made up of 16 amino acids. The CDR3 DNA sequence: TGTGCCAGCAGCTTCTTAGTGCAGAGCTCCTACAATGAGCAGTTCTTC. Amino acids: CASSFLVQSSYNEQFF.

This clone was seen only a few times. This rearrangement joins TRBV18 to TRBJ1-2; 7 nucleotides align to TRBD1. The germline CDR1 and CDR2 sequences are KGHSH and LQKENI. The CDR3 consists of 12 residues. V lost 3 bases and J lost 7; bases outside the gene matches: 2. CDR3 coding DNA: TGTGCCAGCTCACCCGACAGGGCTGGCTACACCTTC. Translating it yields CASSPDRAGYTF.

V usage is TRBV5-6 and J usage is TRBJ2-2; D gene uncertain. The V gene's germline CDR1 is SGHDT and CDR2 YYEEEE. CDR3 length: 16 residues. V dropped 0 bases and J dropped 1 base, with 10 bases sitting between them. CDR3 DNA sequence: TGTGCCAGCAGCTTGGACCCCGGGCAGAACACCGGGGAGCTGTTTTTT. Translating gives CASSLDPGQNTGELFF.

CDR3 sequence reads: CASSPGAGYQPQHF. DNA for the CDR3: TGTGCCAGCAGCCCAGGGGCGGGTTATCAGCCCCAGCATTTT. The J gene is TRBJ1-5, the V gene TRBV7-9; D may be TRBD1 (6 bases). Deletions cut 5 bases from V and 5 bases from J, with 13 bases between. CDR1 and CDR2 (germline): SEHNR, FQNEAQ (reference sequence). The CDR3 spans 14 residues. Filled out from reference TRBV7-9 and TRBJ1-5, the complete variable domain reads DTGVSQNPRHKITKRGQNVTFRCDPISEHNRLYWYRQTLGQGPEFLTYFQNEAQLEKSRLLSDRFSAERPKGSFSTLEIQRTEQGDSAMYLCASSPGAGYQPQHFGDGTRLSIL.

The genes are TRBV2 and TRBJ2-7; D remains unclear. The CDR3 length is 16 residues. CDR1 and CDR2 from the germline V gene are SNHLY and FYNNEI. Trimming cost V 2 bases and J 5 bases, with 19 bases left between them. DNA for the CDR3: TGTGCCAGCAGTGAAAGGTGGTCGGCTTTTGGGGACGAGCAGTACTTC. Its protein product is CASSERWSAFGDEQYF.

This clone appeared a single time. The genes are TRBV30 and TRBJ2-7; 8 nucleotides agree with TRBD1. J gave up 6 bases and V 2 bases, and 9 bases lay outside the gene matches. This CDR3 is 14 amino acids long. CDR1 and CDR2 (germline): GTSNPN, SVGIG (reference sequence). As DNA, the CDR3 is TGTGCCTGGAGTCCCGGGACAGGTCTGGGCGAGCAGTACTTC. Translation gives CAWSPGTGLGEQYF. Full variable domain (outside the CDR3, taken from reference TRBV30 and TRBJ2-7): SQTIHQWPATLVQPVGSPLSLECTVEGTSNPNLYWYRQAAGRGLQLLFYSVGIGQISSEVPQNLSASRPQDRQFILSSKKLLLSDSGFYLCAWSPGTGLGEQYFGPGTRLTVT.